The TCR beta chain under discussion was sequenced for a study of T-cell reconstitution after alpha-beta-depleted transplantation in children. This clonotype was seen more than once but under ten times. As it was prepared, the TCRbeta library received unique molecular identifiers. MiXCR, run by TCRdb on the PCR reads, gives a single entry per CDR3 protein. Of around 300,000 distinct CDR3 sequences in the sample, around 10% were seen once. Germline values: CDR1 SGHRS, CDR2 YFSETQ. The CDR3 sequence is 15 residues long. With 5 bases removed from V and 8 bases from J, the gap between germline ends came to 19 bases.

This chain uses TRBV5-1 with TRBJ1-4; D ambiguous. The sample in question was PBMCs, obtained before TCRalphabeta/CD19-depleted stem cell transplant. The sequence was collected from a boy less than two years old with acute myeloid leukemia, due to receive a stem cell transplant. The CDR3 protein is CASSYYSNQGEKLFF. The CDR3 DNA is TGCGCCAGCAGTTACTACTCAAATCAAGGGGAAAAACTGTTTTTT.